The clone carrying this T cell receptor beta chain is a singleton in its sample. Profiling relied on immunoSEQ multiplex PCR, and the TCRdb table lists in-frame clones only, not all of them. This sample has approximately 200,000 clones; about 90% occur once, and the top ten carry approximately 11%. This CDR3 has 15 residues. CDR1 is GTSNPN and CDR2 is SVGIG in the germline V gene (reference sequence). Trimming took 2 bases from V and 2 from J, leaving 13 bases between them. The sample comes from a study of blood T cell repertoires in COVID-19. This clonotype was sampled from a man aged 30 to 45 who had recovered from COVID-19. This chain uses TRBV30 with TRBJ1-3; the D is unclear. The specimen was PBMCs or T cells enriched from blood (not recorded which). CDR3 in amino acids: CAWSTGLGPGNTIYF. For the CDR3, the DNA is TGTGCCTGGAGTACTGGCCTGGGCCCTGGAAACACCATATATTTT.